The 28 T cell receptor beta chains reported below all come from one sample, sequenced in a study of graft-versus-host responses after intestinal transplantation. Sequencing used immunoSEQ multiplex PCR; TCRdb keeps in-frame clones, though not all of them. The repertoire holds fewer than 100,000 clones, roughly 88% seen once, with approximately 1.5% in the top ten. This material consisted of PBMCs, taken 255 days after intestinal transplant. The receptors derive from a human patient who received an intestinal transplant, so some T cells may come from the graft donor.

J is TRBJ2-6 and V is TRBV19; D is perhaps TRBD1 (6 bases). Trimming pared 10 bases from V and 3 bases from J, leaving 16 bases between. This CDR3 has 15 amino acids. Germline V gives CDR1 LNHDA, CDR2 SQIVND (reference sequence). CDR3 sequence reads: CATKAGTSGANVLTF. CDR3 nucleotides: TGTGCCACAAAAGCCGGGACAAGTGGGGCCAACGTCCTGACTTTC.

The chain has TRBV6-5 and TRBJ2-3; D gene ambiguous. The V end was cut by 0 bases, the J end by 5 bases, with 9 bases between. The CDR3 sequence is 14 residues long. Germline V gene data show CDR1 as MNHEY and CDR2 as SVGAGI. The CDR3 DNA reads TGTGCCAGCAGTTACTCGAGTACCGGAGATACGCAGTATTTT. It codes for CASSYSSTGDTQYF.

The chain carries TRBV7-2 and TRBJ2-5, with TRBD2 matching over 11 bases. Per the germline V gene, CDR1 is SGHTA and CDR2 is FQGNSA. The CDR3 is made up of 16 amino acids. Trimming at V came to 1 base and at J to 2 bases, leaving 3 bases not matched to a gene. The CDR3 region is CASSLVPSGGQETQYF. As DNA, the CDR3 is TGTGCCAGCAGCTTAGTTCCTAGCGGGGGGCAAGAGACCCAGTACTTC.

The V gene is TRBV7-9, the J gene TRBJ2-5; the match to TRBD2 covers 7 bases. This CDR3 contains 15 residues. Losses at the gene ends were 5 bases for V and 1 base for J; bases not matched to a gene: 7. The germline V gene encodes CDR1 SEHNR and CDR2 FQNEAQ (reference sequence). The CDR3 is CASSVGTTIQETQYF. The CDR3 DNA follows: TGTGCCAGCAGCGTCGGGACTACCATCCAAGAGACCCAGTACTTC.

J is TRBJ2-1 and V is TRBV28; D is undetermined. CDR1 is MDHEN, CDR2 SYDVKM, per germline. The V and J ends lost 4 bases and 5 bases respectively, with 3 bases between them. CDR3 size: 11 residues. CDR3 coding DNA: TGTGCCAGCAGTTGGGACAATGAGCAGTTCTTC. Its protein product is CASSWDNEQFF.

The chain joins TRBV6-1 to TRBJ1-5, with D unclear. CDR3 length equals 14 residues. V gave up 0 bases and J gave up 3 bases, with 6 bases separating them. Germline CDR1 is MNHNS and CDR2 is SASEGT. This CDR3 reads CASSEAPDNQPQHF. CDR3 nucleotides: TGTGCCAGCAGTGAAGCGCCAGACAATCAGCCCCAGCATTTT.

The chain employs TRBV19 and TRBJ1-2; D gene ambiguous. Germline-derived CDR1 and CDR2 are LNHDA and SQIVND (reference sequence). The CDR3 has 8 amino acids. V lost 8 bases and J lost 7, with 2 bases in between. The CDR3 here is CASVGYTF. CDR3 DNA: TGTGCCAGTGTTGGCTACACCTTC.

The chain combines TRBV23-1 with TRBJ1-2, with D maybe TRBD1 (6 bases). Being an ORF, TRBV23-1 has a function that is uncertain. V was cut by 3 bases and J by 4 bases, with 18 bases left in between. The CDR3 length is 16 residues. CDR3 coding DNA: TGCGCCAGCAGTCACCCCTTAACAGGGCCTTTCTATGGCTACACCTTC. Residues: CASSHPLTGPFYGYTF.

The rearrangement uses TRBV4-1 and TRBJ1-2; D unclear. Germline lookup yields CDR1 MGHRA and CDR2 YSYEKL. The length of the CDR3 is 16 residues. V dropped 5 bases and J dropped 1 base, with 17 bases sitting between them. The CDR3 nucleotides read TGCGCCAGCAGCTTAGCGGGTCCCCCCATTAACTATGGCTACACCTTC. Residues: CASSLAGPPINYGYTF.

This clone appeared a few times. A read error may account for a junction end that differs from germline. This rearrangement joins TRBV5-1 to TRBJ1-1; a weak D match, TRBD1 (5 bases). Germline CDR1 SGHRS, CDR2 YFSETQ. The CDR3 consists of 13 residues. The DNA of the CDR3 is TGCGCCAGCAGCCAGGGACTGAAGACTGAAGCTTTCTTT. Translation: CASSQGLKTEAFF.

CDR3: CASSLGGGVSYEQYV. In DNA, the CDR3 is TGTGCCAGCAGCCTAGGCGGAGGCGTCTCCTACGAGCAGTACGTC. The rearrangement uses TRBV5-5 and TRBJ2-7; TRBD2 might be the D (5 bases). This CDR3 region has 15 residues. Germline V lookup: CDR1 SGHKS, CDR2 YYEKEE (reference sequence). The germline V and J ends were trimmed by 4 bases and 0 bases, with 14 bases remaining between them.

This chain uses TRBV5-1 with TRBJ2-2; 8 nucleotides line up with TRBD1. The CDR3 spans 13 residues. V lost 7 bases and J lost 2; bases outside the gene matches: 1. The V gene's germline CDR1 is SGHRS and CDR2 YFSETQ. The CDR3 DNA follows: TGCGCCAGCGGACAGGGAAACACCGGGGAGCTGTTTTTT. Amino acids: CASGQGNTGELFF.

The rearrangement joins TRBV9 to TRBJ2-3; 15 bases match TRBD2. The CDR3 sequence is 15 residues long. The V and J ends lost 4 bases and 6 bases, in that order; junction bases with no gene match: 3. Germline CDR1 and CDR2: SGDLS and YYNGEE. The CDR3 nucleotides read TGTGCCAGCAGCTCCGGGACTAGCGGGGGGGATACGCAGTATTTT. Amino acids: CASSSGTSGGDTQYF.

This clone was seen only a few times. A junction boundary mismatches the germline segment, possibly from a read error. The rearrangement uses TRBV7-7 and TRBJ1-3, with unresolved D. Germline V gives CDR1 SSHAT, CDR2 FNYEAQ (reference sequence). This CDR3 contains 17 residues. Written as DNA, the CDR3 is TGTGCTAGCAGCTTAGAAGTGGGGTTAACCCCTGGAAACACCATATATTTT. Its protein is CASSLEVGLTPGNTIYF.

The CDR3 here is CASSGQGGSDTQYF. The CDR3 DNA follows: TGTGCCAGCAGTGGGCAGGGGGGGTCGGATACGCAGTATTTT. The chain recombines TRBV2 with TRBJ2-3; D assignment may be TRBD1 or TRBD2 (7 bases each). Germline CDR1 and CDR2: SNHLY and FYNNEI. This CDR3 is 14 amino acids long. The V and J ends lost 4 bases and 6 bases respectively, with 14 bases between them.

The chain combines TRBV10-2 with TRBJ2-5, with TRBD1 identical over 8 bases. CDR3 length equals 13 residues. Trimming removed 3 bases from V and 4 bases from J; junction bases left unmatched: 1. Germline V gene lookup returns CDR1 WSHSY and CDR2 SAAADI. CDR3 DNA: TGCGCCAGCAGTGACAGGGGGCGAGAGACCCAGTACTTC. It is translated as CASSDRGRETQYF.

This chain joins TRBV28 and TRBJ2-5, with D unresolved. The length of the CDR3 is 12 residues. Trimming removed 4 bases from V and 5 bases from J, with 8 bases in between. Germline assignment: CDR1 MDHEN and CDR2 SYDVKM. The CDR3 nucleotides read TGTGCCAGCAGTTCATCTTTTGAGACCCAGTACTTC. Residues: CASSSSFETQYF. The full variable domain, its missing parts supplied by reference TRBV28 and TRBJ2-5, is DVKVTQSSRYLVKRTGEKVFLECVQDMDHENMFWYRQDPGLGLRLIYFSYDVKMKEKGDIPEGYSVSREKKERFSLILESASTNQTSMYLCASSSSFETQYFGPGTRLLVL.

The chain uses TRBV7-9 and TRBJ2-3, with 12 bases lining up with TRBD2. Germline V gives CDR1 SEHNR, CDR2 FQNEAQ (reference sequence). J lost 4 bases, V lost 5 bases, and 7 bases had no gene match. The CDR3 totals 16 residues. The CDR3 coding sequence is TGTGCCAGCAGCAAACTAGCGGGGGGTCCCGCAGATACGCAGTATTTT. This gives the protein CASSKLAGGPADTQYF.

The CDR3 is CASSPGPGSVNTEAFF. As DNA, the CDR3 is TGTGCCAGCTCACCAGGCCCTGGGAGTGTGAACACTGAAGCTTTCTTT. The rearrangement uses TRBV18 and TRBJ1-1; D unclear. This CDR3 spans 16 amino acids. Germline CDR1 reads KGHSH; CDR2 reads LQKENI. The V gene lost 2 bases and the J gene lost 0 bases, with 13 bases spanning the gap.

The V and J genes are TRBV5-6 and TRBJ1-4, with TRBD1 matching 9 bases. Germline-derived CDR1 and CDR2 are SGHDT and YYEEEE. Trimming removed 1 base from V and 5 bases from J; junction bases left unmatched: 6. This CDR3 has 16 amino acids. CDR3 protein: CASSLRETGGNEKLFF. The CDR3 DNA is TGTGCCAGCAGCTTGCGTGAAACAGGGGGCAATGAAAAACTGTTTTTT.

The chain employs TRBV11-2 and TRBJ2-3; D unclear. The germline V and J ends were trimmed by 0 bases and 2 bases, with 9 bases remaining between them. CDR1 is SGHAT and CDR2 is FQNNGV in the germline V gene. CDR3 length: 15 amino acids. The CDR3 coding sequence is TGTGCCAGCAGCTTAGAGGTGGGAATCACAGATACGCAGTATTTT. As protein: CASSLEVGITDTQYF.

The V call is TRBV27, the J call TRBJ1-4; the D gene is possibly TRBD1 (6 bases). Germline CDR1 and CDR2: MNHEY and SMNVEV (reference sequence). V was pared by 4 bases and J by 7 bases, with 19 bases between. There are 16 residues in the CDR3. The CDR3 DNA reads TGTGCCAGCAGTTGCCTCGGGGGGCAGGGGTGTGAAAAACTGTTTTTT. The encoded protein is CASSCLGGQGCEKLFF. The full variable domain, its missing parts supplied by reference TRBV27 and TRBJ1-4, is EAQVTQNPRYLITVTGKKLTVTCSQNMNHEYMSWYRQDPGLGLRQIYYSMNVEVTDKGDVPEGYKVSRKEKRNFPLILESPSPNQTSLYFCASSCLGGQGCEKLFFGSGTQLSVL.

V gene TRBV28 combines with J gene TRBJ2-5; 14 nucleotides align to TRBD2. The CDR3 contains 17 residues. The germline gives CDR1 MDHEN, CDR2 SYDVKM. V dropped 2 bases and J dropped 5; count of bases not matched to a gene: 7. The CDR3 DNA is TGTGCCAGCAGTTTACTCGGACTAGCGGGAGGAGGGGAGACCCAGTACTTC. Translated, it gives CASSLLGLAGGGETQYF.

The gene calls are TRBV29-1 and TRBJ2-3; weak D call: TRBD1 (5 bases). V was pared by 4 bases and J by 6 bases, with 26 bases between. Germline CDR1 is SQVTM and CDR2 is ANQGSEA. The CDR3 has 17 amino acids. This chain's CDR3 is CSVVFFRASYLTDTQYF. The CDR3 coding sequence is TGCAGCGTTGTTTTTTTCAGGGCCAGCTACCTTACGGATACGCAGTATTTT.

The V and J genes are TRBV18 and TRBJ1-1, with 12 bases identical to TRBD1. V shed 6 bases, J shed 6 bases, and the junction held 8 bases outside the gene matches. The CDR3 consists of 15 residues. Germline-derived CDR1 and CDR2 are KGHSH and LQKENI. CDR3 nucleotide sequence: TGTGCCAGCTCCCGCCGAGGGGACAGGGGGCCTGAAGCTTTCTTT. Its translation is CASSRRGDRGPEAFF.

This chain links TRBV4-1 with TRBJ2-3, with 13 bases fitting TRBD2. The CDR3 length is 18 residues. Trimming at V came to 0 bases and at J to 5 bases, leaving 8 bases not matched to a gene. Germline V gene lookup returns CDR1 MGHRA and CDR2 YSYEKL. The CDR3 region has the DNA TGCGCCAGCAGCCAAGATGCACTAGCGGGGGGGAGGAGAGATACGCAGTATTTT. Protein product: CASSQDALAGGRRDTQYF.

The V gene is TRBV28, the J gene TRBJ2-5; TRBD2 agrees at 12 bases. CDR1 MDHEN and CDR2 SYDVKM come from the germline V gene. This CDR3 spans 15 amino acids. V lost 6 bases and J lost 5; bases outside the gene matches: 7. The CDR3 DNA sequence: TGTGCCAGCAGCCTCGGGACTAGCGGGTGGGAGACCCAGTACTTC. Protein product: CASSLGTSGWETQYF.

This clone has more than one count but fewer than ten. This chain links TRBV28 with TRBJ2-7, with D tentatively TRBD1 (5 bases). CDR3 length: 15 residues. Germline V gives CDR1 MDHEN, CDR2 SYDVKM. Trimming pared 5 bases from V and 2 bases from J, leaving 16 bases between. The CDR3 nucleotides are TGTGCCAGCAGTAAGGGGTCGGGCCTTCCCTACGAGCAGTACTTC. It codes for CASSKGSGLPYEQYF.